This T cell receptor beta chain is drawn from a study of T cells in Graves' hyperthyroidism and ophthalmopathy. Absent ophthalmopathy progression within 18 months defined stable Graves' hyperthyroidism. PBMCs were derived from around 10 ml fresh peripheral blood. RNA transcripts served as the template for amplifying TCR beta CDR3 regions. The TCR CDR3 was amplified in a first-round RT-PCR using the HTBI primer set. TCRdb redid the calling of the multiplex PCR reads with MiXCR, one entry per CDR3 protein. This table holds around 420,000 distinct CDR3 sequences, about an eighth found once. Overall study results and limits: Ophthalmopathy got predicted by the model a median approximately 6.4 months before its onset.

This CDR3 spans 13 amino acids. Trimming cost V 8 bases and J 8 bases, with 15 bases left between them. CDR1 and CDR2 (germline): LGHDT, YNNKEL (reference sequence). There are a few counts of this clonotype. Antigen specificity is unknown. The TCR originated in a woman between 18 and 29 years old with Graves' hyperthyroidism. The chain recombines TRBV3-1 with TRBJ1-4; TRBD1 might be the D (5 bases). The sequencing input was blood. The CDR3 coding sequence is TGTGCCAGCTTGAACACTGGGGGGGAAAAACTGTTTTTT. Translation: CASLNTGGEKLFF.